Shown below are 13 T cell receptor beta chains from a single sample sequenced in a study of T cells in Graves' hyperthyroidism and ophthalmopathy. Amplification of TCR beta CDR3 regions used RNA as the template. The study used the HTBI primer set for a first-round RT-PCR of the TCR CDR3. Via MiXCR, TCRdb re-called the multiplex PCR reads, giving one row per CDR3 protein. The sample contains 250,000 to 300,000 distinct CDR3 sequences, around 20% of which appear only once. The specimen sequenced was blood. The receptor source for this set is a man aged 45-65 years with Graves' ophthalmopathy.

The chain carries TRBV13 and TRBJ2-2, with 8 positions matching TRBD1. The V gene end was trimmed by 5 bases and the J gene end by 7 bases; junction bases not matched to a gene: 6. The V gene's germline CDR1 is PRHDT and CDR2 FYEKMQ (reference sequence). The length of the CDR3 is 14 residues. The CDR3 nucleotides are TGTGCCAGCAGCACGGGACAGGTGGTCGGGGAGCTGTTTTTT. Translated: CASSTGQVVGELFF. Variable domain in full (rest from reference TRBV13 and TRBJ2-2): AAGVIQSPRHLIKEKRETATLKCYPIPRHDTVYWYQQGPGQDPQFLISFYEKMQSDKGSIPDRFSAQQFSDYHSELNMSSLELGDSALYFCASSTGQVVGELFFGEGSRLTVL.

This clonotype was observed a few times. The CDR3 region has the DNA TGTGCCAGCAGCCAAGATCTTCCGGGAGGGGGCACAGATACGCAGTATTTT. Translated: CASSQDLPGGGTDTQYF. This chain joins TRBV3-1 and TRBJ2-3, with 8 bases aligning to TRBD2. Germline CDR1 is LGHDT and CDR2 is YNNKEL (reference sequence). The CDR3 is made up of 17 amino acids. J gave up 1 base and V 0 bases, and 6 bases lay outside the gene matches.

Only a few counts were recorded for this clonotype. The chain is built from TRBV12-3 or TRBV12-4 and TRBJ1-1; weak D call: TRBD1 (6 bases). V lost 4 bases and J lost 11, with 20 bases in between. The CDR3 contains 14 residues. The CDR3 loop is CASSSAGHLKRAFF. As DNA, the CDR3 is TGTGCCAGCAGTTCGGCGGGACACCTAAAAAGGGCTTTCTTT.

Turning to this clonotype: A clone one base away is much larger, so this may be a read error. V gene TRBV28 combines with J gene TRBJ1-5, with D possibly TRBD1 on 5 matching bases. Per the germline V gene, CDR1 is MDHEN and CDR2 is SYDVKM. The V end was cut by 5 bases, the J end by 3 bases, with 20 bases between. This CDR3 region has 17 residues. The CDR3 loop is CASSLDDVGQPNQPQHF. CDR3 nucleotide sequence: TGTGCCAGCAGTCTAGACGACGTCGGACAACCCAATCAGCCCCAGCATTTT.

The rearrangement uses TRBV24-1 and TRBJ2-5; 8 bases agree with TRBD1. V lost 3 bases and J lost 5; bases outside the gene matches: 7. The CDR3 length is 15 residues. Germline CDR1 reads KGHDR; CDR2 reads SFDVKD. DNA of the CDR3: TGTGCCACCAGTGATATCGGACAGGGTGGTGAGACCCAGTACTTC. Amino acids: CATSDIGQGGETQYF.

This clonotype was seen ten or more times. The chain links TRBV5-1 to TRBJ2-4; TRBD1 aligns across 8 bases. Germline V gene data show CDR1 as SGHRS and CDR2 as YFSETQ. The CDR3 spans 15 residues. Germline trimming cut 3 bases from V and 6 bases from J; bases unmatched to any gene: 8. The CDR3: CASSSSGTGGNIQYF. The CDR3 DNA reads TGCGCCAGCAGCTCCTCCGGGACAGGTGGAAACATTCAGTACTTC.

V is TRBV6-5 and J is TRBJ1-1; TRBD1 might be the D (6 bases). Trimming shortened V by 5 bases and J by 1 base, and 14 bases separated the two germline ends. Germline CDR1 MNHEY, CDR2 SVGAGI. The CDR3 spans 15 residues. The CDR3 region has the DNA TGTGCCAGCAGTCACGGACAGCTCCAGAACACTGAAGCTTTCTTT. Translating it yields CASSHGQLQNTEAFF.

V is TRBV5-1 and J is TRBJ2-1, with D possibly being TRBD2 (5 bases). V was pared by 1 base and J by 4 bases, with 15 bases between. CDR3 size: 16 residues. Germline V gene lookup returns CDR1 SGHRS and CDR2 YFSETQ. CDR3 loop: CASSLLVGAQYNEQFF. In DNA form, the CDR3 reads TGCGCCAGCAGCTTGTTAGTGGGAGCCCAGTACAATGAGCAGTTCTTC.

This clonotype has just a few counts. This chain joins TRBV28 and TRBJ1-2, with TRBD1 matching over 8 bases. The CDR3 consists of 13 residues. Germline trimming cut 3 bases from V and 4 bases from J; bases unmatched to any gene: 1. The germline gives CDR1 MDHEN, CDR2 SYDVKM. The CDR3 spells CASSFGQGYGYTF. CDR3 nucleotides: TGTGCCAGCAGTTTTGGACAGGGCTATGGCTACACCTTC.

This clonotype appeared a few times. In DNA, the CDR3 is TGTGCCAGCAGTTTGGGGCCATCCTACAATGAGCAGTTCTTC. Translation gives CASSLGPSYNEQFF. This rearrangement joins TRBV12-3 or TRBV12-4 to TRBJ2-1, with D possibly being TRBD1 (5 bases). There are 14 residues in the CDR3. V was cut by 3 bases and J by 1 base, with 7 bases left in between.

J is TRBJ2-2 and V is TRBV7-9; 8 nucleotides line up with TRBD1. The junction had 8 bases not matched to a gene; V was cut back by 6 bases and J by 5 bases. Germline V gives CDR1 SEHNR, CDR2 FQNEAQ (reference sequence). The CDR3 is 15 amino acids. The CDR3 region has the DNA TGTGCCAGCAGTGGGAGGACAGGGAGGACCGGGGAGCTGTTTTTT. Its translation: CASSGRTGRTGELFF. Full variable domain (outside the CDR3, taken from reference TRBV7-9 and TRBJ2-2): DTGVSQNPRHKITKRGQNVTFRCDPISEHNRLYWYRQTLGQGPEFLTYFQNEAQLEKSRLLSDRFSAERPKGSFSTLEIQRTEQGDSAMYLCASSGRTGRTGELFFGEGSRLTVL.

The chain recombines TRBV20-1 with TRBJ2-7; weak D call: TRBD1 (6 bases). This CDR3 comprises 13 residues. Germline values: CDR1 DFQATT, CDR2 SNEGSKA (reference sequence). The V gene lost 3 bases and the J gene lost 2 bases, with 11 bases spanning the gap. Written as DNA, the CDR3 is TGCAGTGCTAGGGGGACACCGACCTACGAGCAGTACTTC. Translated: CSARGTPTYEQYF.

This clonotype was picked up many times. This chain uses TRBV24-1 with TRBJ1-1; D ambiguous. The V gene lost 2 bases and the J gene lost 1 base, with 7 bases spanning the gap. Germline CDR1 reads KGHDR; CDR2 reads SFDVKD. The CDR3 runs to 14 residues. The CDR3 sequence: CATSDSSGNTEAFF. In DNA, the CDR3 is TGTGCCACCAGTGATTCGTCGGGGAACACTGAAGCTTTCTTT.